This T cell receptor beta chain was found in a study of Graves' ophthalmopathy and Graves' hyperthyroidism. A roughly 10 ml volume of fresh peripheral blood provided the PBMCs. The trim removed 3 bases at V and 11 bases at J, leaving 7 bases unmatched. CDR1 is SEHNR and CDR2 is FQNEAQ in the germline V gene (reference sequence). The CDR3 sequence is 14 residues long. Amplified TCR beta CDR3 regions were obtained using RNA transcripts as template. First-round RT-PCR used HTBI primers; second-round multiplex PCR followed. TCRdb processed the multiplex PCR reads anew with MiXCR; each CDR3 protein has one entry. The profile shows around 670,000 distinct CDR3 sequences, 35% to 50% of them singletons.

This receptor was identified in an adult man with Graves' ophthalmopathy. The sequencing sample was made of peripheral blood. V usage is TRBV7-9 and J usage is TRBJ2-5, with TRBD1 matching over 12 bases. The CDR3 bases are TGTGCCAGCAGCTTGGGACAGGGGGCTTGGGAGCAGTACTTC. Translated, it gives CASSLGQGAWEQYF.